This TCR beta chain was sequenced for a study of blood T cell repertoires in COVID-19. Study in general: Sample material is recorded as cDNA or gDNA derived from T cells, B-cell-depleted T cells, or PBMCs.

V lost 3 bases and J lost 8, with 13 bases in between. Per the germline V gene, CDR1 is SGHVS and CDR2 is FQNEAQ. The CDR3 runs 13 residues. This table comes from immunoSEQ multiplex PCR, and its TCRdb copy is limited to in-frame clones, with some not included. The table has 400,000 to 550,000 clones, more than 85% seen once. The V gene is TRBV7-8, the J gene TRBJ1-1; tentative D call: TRBD1 (5 bases). Sequencing was performed on peripheral blood. The receptor comes from a woman between 25 and 40 years old with acute or convalescent COVID-19. CDR3: CASSLRQKSEAFF. In nucleotides, the CDR3 is TGTGCCAGCAGCTTGAGACAGAAAAGCGAAGCTTTCTTT.